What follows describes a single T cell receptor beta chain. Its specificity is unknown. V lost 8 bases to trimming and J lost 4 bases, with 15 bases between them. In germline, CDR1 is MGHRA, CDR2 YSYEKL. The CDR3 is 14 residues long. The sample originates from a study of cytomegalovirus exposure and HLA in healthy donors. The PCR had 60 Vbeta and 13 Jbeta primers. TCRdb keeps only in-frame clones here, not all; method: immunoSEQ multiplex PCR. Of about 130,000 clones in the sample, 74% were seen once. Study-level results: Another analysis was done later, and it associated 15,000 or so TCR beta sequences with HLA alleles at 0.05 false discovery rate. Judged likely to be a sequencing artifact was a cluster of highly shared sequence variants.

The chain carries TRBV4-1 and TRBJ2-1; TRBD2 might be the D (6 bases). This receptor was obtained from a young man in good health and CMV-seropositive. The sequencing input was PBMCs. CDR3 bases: TGCGCCAGCTCCGGGACTCCGGTATACAATGAGCAGTTCTTC. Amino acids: CASSGTPVYNEQFF.